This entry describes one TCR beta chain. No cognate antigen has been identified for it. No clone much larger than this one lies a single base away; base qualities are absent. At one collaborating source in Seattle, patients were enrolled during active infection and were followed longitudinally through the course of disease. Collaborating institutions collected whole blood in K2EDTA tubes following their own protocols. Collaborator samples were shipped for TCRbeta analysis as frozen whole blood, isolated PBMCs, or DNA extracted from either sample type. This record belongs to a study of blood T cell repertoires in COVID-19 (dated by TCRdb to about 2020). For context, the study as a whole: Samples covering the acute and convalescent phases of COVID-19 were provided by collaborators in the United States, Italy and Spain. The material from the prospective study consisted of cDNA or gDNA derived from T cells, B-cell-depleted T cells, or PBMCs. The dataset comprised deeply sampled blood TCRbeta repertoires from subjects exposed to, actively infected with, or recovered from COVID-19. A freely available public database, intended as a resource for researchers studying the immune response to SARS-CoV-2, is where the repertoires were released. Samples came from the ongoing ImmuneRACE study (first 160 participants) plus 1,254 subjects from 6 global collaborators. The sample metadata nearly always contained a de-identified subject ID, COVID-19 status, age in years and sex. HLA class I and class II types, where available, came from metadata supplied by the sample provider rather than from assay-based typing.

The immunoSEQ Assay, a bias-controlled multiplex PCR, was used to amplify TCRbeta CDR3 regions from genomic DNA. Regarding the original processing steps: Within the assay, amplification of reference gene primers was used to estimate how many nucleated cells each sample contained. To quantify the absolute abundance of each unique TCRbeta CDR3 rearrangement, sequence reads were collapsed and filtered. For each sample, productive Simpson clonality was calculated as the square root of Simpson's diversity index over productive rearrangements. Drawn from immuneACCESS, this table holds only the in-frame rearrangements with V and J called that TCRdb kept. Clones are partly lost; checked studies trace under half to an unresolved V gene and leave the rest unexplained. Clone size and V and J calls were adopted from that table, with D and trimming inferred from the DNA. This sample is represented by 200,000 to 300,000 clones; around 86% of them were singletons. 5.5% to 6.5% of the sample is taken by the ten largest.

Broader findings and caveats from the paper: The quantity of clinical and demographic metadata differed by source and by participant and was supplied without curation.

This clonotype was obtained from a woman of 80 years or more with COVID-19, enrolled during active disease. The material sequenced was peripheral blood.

The CDR3 protein sequence reads: CASRSGTGNTEAFF. At the DNA level, the sequence is TGCGCCAGCAGGTCCGGGACAGGGAACACTGAAGCTTTCTTT. Recombination linked TRBV10-1 to TRBJ1-1; 8 junctional bases match TRBD1. The germline V gene (reference sequence) sets CDR1 to WNHNN and CDR2 to SYGVQD. The CDR3 contains 14 residues, cysteine and phenylalanine counted. Solely the CDR3 DNA is kept, with 42 bases framed from the first base. Trimming removed 6 bases from V and 1 base from J; the gene matches leave 4 bases unexplained.